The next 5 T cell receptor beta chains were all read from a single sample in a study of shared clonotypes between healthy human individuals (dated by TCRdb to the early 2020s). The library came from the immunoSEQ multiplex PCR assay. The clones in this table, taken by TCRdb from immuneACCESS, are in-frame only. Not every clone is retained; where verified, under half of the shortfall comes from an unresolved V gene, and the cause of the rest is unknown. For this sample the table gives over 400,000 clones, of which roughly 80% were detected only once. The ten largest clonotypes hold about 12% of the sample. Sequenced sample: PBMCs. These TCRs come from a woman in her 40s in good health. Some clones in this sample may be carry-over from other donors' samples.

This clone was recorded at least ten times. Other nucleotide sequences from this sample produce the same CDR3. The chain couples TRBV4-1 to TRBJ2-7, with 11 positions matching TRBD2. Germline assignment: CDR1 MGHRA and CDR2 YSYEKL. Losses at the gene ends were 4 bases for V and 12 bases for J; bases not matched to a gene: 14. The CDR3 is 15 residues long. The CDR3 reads CASSPSHTSGSQPYF. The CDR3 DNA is TGCGCCAGCAGCCCGAGTCACACTAGCGGGAGCCAACCGTACTTC.

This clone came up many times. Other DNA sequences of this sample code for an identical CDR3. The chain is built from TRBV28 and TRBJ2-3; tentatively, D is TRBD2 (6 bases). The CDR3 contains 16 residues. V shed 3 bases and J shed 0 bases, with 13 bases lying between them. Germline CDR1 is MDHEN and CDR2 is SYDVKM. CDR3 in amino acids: CASSFTGRVSTDTQYF. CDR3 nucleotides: TGTGCCAGCAGTTTTACCGGGAGAGTTAGCACAGATACGCAGTATTTT.

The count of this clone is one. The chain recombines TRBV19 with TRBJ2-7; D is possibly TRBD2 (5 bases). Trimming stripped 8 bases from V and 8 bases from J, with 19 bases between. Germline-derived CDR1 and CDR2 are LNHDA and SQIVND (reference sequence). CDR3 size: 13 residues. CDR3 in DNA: TGTGCCAGTTCCGGGGAAAGCTACAAGAAGCAGTACTTC. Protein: CASSGESYKKQYF.

CDR3 sequence: CASSLSGLSSYNEQFF. The CDR3, as DNA: TGTGCCAGCAGCTTAAGTGGCTTAAGCTCCTACAATGAGCAGTTCTTC. This sequence joins TRBV7-3 and TRBJ2-1; D is unclear. The CDR3 spans 16 residues. Germline CDR1 and CDR2: SGHTA and FQGTGA. Trimming took 1 base from V and 0 from J, leaving 10 bases between them.

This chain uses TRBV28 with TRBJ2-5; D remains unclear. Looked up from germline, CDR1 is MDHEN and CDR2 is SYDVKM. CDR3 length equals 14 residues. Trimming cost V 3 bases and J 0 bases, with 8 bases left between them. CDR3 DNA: TGTGCCAGCAGTTTTAAGGTGAACCAAGAGACCCAGTACTTC. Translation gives CASSFKVNQETQYF.